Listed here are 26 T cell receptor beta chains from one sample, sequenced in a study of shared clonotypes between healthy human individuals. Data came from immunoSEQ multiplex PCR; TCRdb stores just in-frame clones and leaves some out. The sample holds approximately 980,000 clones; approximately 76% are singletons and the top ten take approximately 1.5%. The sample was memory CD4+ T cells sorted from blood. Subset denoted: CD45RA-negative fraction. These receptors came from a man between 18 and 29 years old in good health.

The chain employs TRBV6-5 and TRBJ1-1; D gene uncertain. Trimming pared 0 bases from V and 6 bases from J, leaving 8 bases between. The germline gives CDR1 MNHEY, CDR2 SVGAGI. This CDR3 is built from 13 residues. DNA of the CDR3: TGTGCCAGCAGTTACTCCCAAAGCTCTGAAGCTTTCTTT. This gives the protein CASSYSQSSEAFF.

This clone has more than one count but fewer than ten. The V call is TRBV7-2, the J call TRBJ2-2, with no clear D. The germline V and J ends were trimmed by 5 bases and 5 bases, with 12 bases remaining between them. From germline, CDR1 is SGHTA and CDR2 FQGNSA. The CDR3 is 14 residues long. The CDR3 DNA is TGTGCCAGCAGCCCGCGACCCGGAACCGGGGAGCTGTTTTTT. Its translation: CASSPRPGTGELFF.

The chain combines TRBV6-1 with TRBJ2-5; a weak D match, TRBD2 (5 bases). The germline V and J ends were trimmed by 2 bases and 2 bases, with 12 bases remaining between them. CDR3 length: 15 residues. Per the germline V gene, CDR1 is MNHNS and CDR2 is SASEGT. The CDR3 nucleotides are TGTGCCAGCAGTGAATTGGCTAGCCGGCAAGAGACCCAGTACTTC. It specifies CASSELASRQETQYF.

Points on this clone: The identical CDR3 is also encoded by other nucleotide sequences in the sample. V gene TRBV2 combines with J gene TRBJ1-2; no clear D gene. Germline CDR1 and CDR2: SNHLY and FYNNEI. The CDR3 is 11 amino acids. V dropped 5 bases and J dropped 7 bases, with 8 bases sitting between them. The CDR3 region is CASSPDRGYTF. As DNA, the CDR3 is TGTGCCAGCAGTCCCGATCGTGGCTACACCTTC.

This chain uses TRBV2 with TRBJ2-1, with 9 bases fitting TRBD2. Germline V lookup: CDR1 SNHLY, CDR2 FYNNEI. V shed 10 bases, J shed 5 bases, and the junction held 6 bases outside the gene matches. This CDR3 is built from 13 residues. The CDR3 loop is CATGLARNNEQFF. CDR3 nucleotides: TGTGCCACAGGACTAGCGCGGAACAATGAGCAGTTCTTC.

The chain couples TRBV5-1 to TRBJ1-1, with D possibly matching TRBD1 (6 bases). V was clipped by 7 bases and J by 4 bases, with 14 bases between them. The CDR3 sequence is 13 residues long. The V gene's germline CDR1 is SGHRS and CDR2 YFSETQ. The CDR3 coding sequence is TGCGCCAGCCAAGCATGGGGGGCCACTGAAGCTTTCTTT. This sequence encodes CASQAWGATEAFF.

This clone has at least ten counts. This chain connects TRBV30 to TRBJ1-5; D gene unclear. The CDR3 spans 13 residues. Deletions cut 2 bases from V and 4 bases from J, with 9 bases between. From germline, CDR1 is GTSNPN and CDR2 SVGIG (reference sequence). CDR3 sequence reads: CAWSTGLNQPQHF. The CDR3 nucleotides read TGTGCCTGGAGTACGGGGTTGAATCAGCCCCAGCATTTT.

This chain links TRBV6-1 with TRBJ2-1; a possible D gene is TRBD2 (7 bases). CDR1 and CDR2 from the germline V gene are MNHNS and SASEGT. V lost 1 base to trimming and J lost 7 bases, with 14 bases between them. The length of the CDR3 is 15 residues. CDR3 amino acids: CASSEGGGGRNEQFF. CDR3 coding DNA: TGTGCCAGCAGTGAAGGAGGGGGGGGTCGGAATGAGCAGTTCTTC.

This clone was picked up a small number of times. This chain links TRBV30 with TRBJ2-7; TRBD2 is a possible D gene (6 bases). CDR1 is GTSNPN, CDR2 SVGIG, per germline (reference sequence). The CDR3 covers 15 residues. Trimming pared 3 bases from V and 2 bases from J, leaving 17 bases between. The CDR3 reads CAWSLGAGRPYEQYF. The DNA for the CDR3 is TGTGCCTGGAGCCTCGGGGCAGGGAGGCCCTACGAGCAGTACTTC.

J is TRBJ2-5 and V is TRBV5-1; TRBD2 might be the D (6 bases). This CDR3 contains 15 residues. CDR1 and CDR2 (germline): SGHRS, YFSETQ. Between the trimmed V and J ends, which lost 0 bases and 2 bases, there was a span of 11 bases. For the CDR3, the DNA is TGCGCCAGCAGCTTGGAGGCCGGGGGTCAAGAGACCCAGTACTTC. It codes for CASSLEAGGQETQYF.

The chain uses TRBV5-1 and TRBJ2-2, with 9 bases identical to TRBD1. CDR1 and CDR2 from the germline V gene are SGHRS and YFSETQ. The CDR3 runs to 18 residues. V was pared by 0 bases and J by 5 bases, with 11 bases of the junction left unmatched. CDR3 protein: CASSLAGNGQGRTGELFF. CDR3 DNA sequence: TGCGCCAGCAGCTTGGCCGGTAACGGACAGGGGAGGACCGGGGAGCTGTTTTTT.

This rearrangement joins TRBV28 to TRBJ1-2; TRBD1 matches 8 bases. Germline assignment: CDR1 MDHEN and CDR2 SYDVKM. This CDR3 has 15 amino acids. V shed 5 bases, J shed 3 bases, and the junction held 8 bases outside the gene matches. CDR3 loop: CASSTGGSGDYGYTF. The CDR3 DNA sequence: TGTGCCAGCAGTACAGGGGGATCAGGGGACTATGGCTACACCTTC.

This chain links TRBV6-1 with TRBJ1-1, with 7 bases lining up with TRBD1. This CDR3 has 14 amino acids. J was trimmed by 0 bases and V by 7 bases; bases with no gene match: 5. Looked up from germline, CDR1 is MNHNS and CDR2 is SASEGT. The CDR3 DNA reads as TGTGCCAGCATCCCAGGGGGTATGAACACTGAAGCTTTCTTT. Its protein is CASIPGGMNTEAFF.

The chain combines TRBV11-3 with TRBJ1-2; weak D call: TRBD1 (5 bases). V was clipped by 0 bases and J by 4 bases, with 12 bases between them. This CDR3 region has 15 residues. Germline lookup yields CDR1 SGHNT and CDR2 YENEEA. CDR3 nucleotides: TGTGCCAGCAGCTTAGAGTGGTTGGGACCCTATGGCTACACCTTC. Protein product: CASSLEWLGPYGYTF.

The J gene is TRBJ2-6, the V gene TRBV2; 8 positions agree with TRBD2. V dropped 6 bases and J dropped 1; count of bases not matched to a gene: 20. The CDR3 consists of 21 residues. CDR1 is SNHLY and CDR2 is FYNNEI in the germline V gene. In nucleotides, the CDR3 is TGTGCCAGCAGCCCCGTCGGGGGTTTTAGCGGGATTACATCTGGGGCCAACGTCCTGACTTTC. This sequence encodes CASSPVGGFSGITSGANVLTF.

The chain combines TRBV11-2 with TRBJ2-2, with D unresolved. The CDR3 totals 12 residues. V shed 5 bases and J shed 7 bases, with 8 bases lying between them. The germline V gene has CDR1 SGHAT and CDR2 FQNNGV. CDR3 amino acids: CASSTRNGELFF. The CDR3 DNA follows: TGTGCCAGCAGCACGAGGAACGGGGAGCTGTTTTTT.

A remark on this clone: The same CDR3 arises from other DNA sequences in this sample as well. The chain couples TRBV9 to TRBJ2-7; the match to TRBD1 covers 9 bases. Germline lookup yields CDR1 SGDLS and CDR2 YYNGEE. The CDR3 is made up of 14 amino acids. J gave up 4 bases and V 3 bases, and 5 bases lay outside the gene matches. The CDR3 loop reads CASSGGQGGYEQYF. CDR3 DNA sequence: TGTGCCAGCAGCGGGGGACAGGGAGGGTACGAGCAGTACTTC.

The CDR3 region has the DNA TGCGCCAGCAGCCCTCGACAGGGAGGGGAGACCCAGTACTTC. It translates to CASSPRQGGETQYF. The V and J genes are TRBV4-1 and TRBJ2-5; tentatively, D is TRBD1 or TRBD2 (7 bases each). This CDR3 contains 14 residues. The V and J ends lost 4 bases and 5 bases respectively, with 14 bases between them. CDR1 MGHRA and CDR2 YSYEKL come from the germline V gene.

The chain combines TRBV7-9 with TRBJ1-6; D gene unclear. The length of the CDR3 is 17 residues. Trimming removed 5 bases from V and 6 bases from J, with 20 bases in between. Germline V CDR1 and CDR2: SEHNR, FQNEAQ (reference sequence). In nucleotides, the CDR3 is TGTGCCAGCAGCCTGGTGGGGAGTGGGATACTTAATTCACCCCTCCACTTT. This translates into CASSLVGSGILNSPLHF.

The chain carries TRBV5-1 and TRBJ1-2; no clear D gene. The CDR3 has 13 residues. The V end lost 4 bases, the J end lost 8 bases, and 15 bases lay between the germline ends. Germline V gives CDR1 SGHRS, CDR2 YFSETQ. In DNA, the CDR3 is TGCGCCAGCAGCGAGGAAAGACTGGGGGGCTACACCTTC. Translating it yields CASSEERLGGYTF.

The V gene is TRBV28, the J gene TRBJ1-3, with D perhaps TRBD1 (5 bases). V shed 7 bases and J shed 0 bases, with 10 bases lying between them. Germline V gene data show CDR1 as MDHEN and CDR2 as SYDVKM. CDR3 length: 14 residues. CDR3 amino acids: CASKEGHSGNTIYF. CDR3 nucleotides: TGTGCCAGCAAGGAGGGGCACTCTGGAAACACCATATATTTT.

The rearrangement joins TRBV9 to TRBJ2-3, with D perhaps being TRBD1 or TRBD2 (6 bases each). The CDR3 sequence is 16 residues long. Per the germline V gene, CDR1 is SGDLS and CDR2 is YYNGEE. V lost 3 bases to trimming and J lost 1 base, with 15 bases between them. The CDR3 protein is CASSAQSGAGTDTQYF. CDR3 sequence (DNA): TGTGCCAGCAGCGCACAATCGGGGGCAGGCACAGATACGCAGTATTTT.

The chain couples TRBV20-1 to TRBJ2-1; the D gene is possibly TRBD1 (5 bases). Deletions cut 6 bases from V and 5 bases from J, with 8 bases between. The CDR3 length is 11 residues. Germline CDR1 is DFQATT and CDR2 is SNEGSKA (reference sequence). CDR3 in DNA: TGCAGTGCCTCGGACAACAATGAGCAGTTCTTC. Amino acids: CSASDNNEQFF.

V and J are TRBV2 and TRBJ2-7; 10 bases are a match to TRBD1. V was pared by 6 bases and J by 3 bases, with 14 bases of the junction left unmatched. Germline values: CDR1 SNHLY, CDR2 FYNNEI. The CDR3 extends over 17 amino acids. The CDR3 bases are TGTGCCAGCAGCGTGACAGGGGGCGGGTCGATGATCTACGAGCAGTACTTC. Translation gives CASSVTGGGSMIYEQYF.

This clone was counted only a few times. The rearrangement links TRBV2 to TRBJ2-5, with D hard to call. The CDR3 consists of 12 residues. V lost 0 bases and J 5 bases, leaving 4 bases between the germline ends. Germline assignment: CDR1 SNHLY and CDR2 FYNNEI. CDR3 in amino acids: CASSEAAETQYF. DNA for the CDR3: TGTGCCAGCAGTGAAGCAGCCGAGACCCAGTACTTC.

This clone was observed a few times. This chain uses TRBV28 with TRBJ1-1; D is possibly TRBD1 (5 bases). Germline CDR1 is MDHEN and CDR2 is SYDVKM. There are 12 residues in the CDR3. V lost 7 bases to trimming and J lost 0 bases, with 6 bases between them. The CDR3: CASKGLNTEAFF. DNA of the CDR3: TGTGCCAGCAAGGGGCTGAACACTGAAGCTTTCTTT.